This T cell receptor beta chain was sequenced in a study of T cells after yellow fever vaccination. Study observations and caveats: Clonotype sharing between CD4 and CD8 compartments was small.

This clonotype showed up just a few times. No antigen is known for it. This CDR3 contains 17 residues. The TCR cDNA carried a universal primer site and UMIs from 5'RACE template switching. TCRdb used MiXCR to reprocess the 5' RACE reads, holding one entry per CDR3 protein. The table includes 100,000 to 150,000 distinct CDR3 sequences, around 9.8% detected once. The source was CD8+ T cells sorted from PBMCs, collected on the day of the yellow fever booster vaccination. The genes are TRBV21-1 and TRBJ1-6; the table's D call TRBD1 went unverified against the DNA. TRBV21-1 has pseudogene status. The source of this sequence is a man aged 18 to 29 who received the YFV17D yellow fever vaccine. In DNA form, the CDR3 reads TGTGCCAGCAGCGGGCTGACGATTGACAGGGGCAGGTCACCCCTCCACTTT. Translation gives CASSGLTIDRGRSPLHF.